The 16 T cell receptor beta chains listed next were all sequenced from one sample in a study of blood T cell repertoires in COVID-19. Only in-frame clones appear in the TCRdb table, and some are missing; sequencing was by immunoSEQ multiplex PCR. This sample has 210,000 or so clones, with almost 85% found just once. Sequencing used peripheral blood. All receptors come from a woman aged 40-49 years with acute or convalescent COVID-19.

The sample holds a few counts of this clone. This chain joins TRBV19 and TRBJ2-1; tentative D call: TRBD2 (6 bases). There are 16 residues in the CDR3. The V gene lost 3 bases and the J gene lost 6 bases, with 18 bases spanning the gap. CDR1 is LNHDA, CDR2 SQIVND, per germline (reference sequence). This chain's CDR3 is CASSIQSGSLGNEQFF. The CDR3 nucleotides are TGTGCCAGTAGTATCCAGTCCGGGAGTCTGGGCAATGAGCAGTTCTTC.

This clone has only a few counts. J is TRBJ2-3 and V is TRBV7-2, with 7 bases identical to TRBD1. With 2 bases clipped from V and 2 bases from J, the junction kept 4 bases outside the gene matches. This CDR3 has 15 residues. Looked up from germline, CDR1 is SGHTA and CDR2 is FQGNSA. The CDR3 reads CASSLFRGTTDTQYF. In nucleotides, the CDR3 is TGTGCCAGCAGCTTATTCAGGGGGACCACAGATACGCAGTATTTT.

CDR3 protein: CASSQEGTETYGYTF. The CDR3, as DNA: TGCGCCAGCAGCCAGGAGGGAACAGAGACCTATGGCTACACCTTC. The V and J genes are TRBV4-1 and TRBJ1-2, with unresolved D. Looked up from germline, CDR1 is MGHRA and CDR2 is YSYEKL. The CDR3 is 15 amino acids. The V end was cut by 3 bases, the J end by 4 bases, with 15 bases between.

This clone was seen only once. The chain combines TRBV3-1 (or the pseudogene TRBV3-2) with TRBJ1-4; possible D gene TRBD1, 5 bases. V lost 4 bases, J lost 3 bases, and 18 bases lay in between. The CDR3 is made up of 17 amino acids. CDR1 is LGHDT and CDR2 is YNNKEL in the germline V gene (reference sequence). CDR3: CASSPLRGLQANEKLFF. Here the CDR3 DNA reads TGTGCCAGCAGCCCCTTAAGGGGCCTTCAGGCTAATGAAAAACTGTTTTTT.

The chain joins TRBV6-1 to TRBJ1-5; D uncertain. Per the germline V gene, CDR1 is MNHNS and CDR2 is SASEGT. CDR3 length equals 19 residues. V shed 0 bases and J shed 3 bases, with 21 bases lying between them. Here the CDR3 reads CASSEALKAFEHYNQPQHF. The CDR3 DNA follows: TGTGCCAGCAGTGAAGCGCTTAAGGCGTTCGAACACTACAATCAGCCCCAGCATTTT.

This clone came up once. The chain uses TRBV15 and TRBJ1-2; 8 bases line up with TRBD1. CDR1 is LNHNV, CDR2 YYDKDF, per germline (reference sequence). CDR3 length equals 15 residues. V was clipped by 2 bases and J by 6 bases; unmatched bases: 8. The CDR3 DNA is TGTGCCACCAGCAGAAGAACCGGGACAGGAGATGGCTACACCTTC. Amino acid sequence: CATSRRTGTGDGYTF.

The J gene is TRBJ1-2, the V gene TRBV5-1, with a weak D call TRBD1 (6 bases). The CDR3 runs 13 residues. V lost 5 bases to trimming and J lost 8 bases, with 16 bases between them. Germline V CDR1 and CDR2: SGHRS, YFSETQ. This CDR3 reads CASREGGAEGYTF. The CDR3 DNA sequence: TGCGCCAGCAGAGAAGGGGGGGCAGAGGGCTACACCTTC.

The CDR3 nucleotides are TGTGCCAGCAGCCTGACAGGGGTAACTGGAAACACCATATATTTT. Translated: CASSLTGVTGNTIYF. The V gene is TRBV11-2, the J gene TRBJ1-3, with 8 bases lining up with TRBD1. The CDR3 totals 15 residues. Per the germline V gene, CDR1 is SGHAT and CDR2 is FQNNGV. V gave up 5 bases and J gave up 2 bases; unmatched junction bases: 5.

The gene calls are TRBV5-6 and TRBJ2-1; 10 bases fit TRBD1. Germline V gene data show CDR1 as SGHDT and CDR2 as YYEEEE. V trimming: 0 bases; J trimming: 10 bases; junction bases outside the gene matches: 10. The CDR3 has 16 amino acids. The CDR3 nucleotides are TGTGCCAGCAGCTTGGCTTATCGACAGGGGGCAAGAGAGCAGTTCTTC. Its protein is CASSLAYRQGAREQFF.

The chain joins TRBV5-1 to TRBJ1-3; 9 bases fit TRBD1. The trim removed 0 bases at V and 10 bases at J, leaving 8 bases unmatched. Germline CDR1 SGHRS, CDR2 YFSETQ. The CDR3 spans 15 residues. As DNA, the CDR3 is TGCGCCAGCAGCTTGGCTGGACAGGGGCTAAGTACCATATATTTT. Its protein is CASSLAGQGLSTIYF.

This clone was detected many times. V usage is TRBV19 and J usage is TRBJ2-7, with 7 bases that match TRBD1. The CDR3 is 12 residues long. V shed 10 bases and J 2 bases; nucleotides not matched to a gene: 5. Germline CDR1 is LNHDA and CDR2 is SQIVND (reference sequence). DNA for the CDR3: TGTGCCACCCGGGGACAGACCTACGAGCAGTACTTC. It encodes CATRGQTYEQYF. The whole variable domain, remainder taken from reference TRBV19 and TRBJ2-7, is DGGITQSPKYLFRKEGQNVTLSCEQNLNHDAMYWYRQDPGQGLRLIYYSQIVNDFQKGDIAEGYSVSREKKESFPLTVTSAQKNPTAFYLCATRGQTYEQYFGPGTRLTVT.

The V and J genes are TRBV5-6 and TRBJ2-7; 11 nucleotides line up with TRBD2. Unmatched junction bases numbered 13, after V lost 4 bases and J lost 1 base. The CDR3 length is 18 residues. Germline V lookup: CDR1 SGHDT, CDR2 YYEEEE. The CDR3 DNA follows: TGTGCCAGCAGCCCCCTAGCGGGGGGAGGGAGAAGTTCCTACGAGCAGTACTTC. It specifies CASSPLAGGGRSSYEQYF.

The CDR3 protein is CASGLVSGQGANEQFF. The CDR3 nucleotides read TGTGCTAGTGGTTTGGTCTCGGGACAGGGGGCAAATGAGCAGTTCTTC. The J gene is TRBJ2-1, the V gene TRBV12-5; 12 bases match TRBD1. The CDR3 contains 16 residues. Germline-derived CDR1 and CDR2 are LGHNT and FRNRAP. Losses at the gene ends were 0 bases for V and 7 bases for J; bases not matched to a gene: 4.

This clone has only one observation. The chain uses TRBV11-1 and TRBJ2-7; D remains ambiguous. The CDR3 totals 15 residues. The V and J ends lost 5 bases and 1 base respectively, with 15 bases between them. In germline, CDR1 is SGHAT, CDR2 FQDESV (reference sequence). CDR3 coding DNA: TGTGCCAGCAGCCCCAAACGAAGCCTATCCTACGAGCAGTACTTC. This encodes CASSPKRSLSYEQYF.

The chain is built from TRBV19 and TRBJ2-4; 7 bases line up with TRBD1. Trimming removed 6 bases from V and 2 bases from J; junction bases left unmatched: 10. Germline V CDR1 and CDR2: LNHDA, SQIVND (reference sequence). This CDR3 is built from 16 residues. CDR3 in DNA: TGTGCCAGTAGCGGTTTGCCAGGGGGAACCAAAAACATTCAGTACTTC. It encodes CASSGLPGGTKNIQYF.

V usage is TRBV3-1 (or the pseudogene TRBV3-2) and J usage is TRBJ2-7, with D possibly TRBD1 on 5 matching bases. CDR3 length: 16 residues. Germline CDR1 reads LGHDT; CDR2 reads YNNKEL (reference sequence). Trimming stripped 1 base from V and 3 bases from J, with 16 bases between. The CDR3 loop is CASSQGRLGRGYEQYF. The CDR3 bases are TGTGCCAGCAGCCAAGGTCGCCTGGGAAGGGGCTACGAGCAGTACTTC.